Described below is a single T cell receptor beta chain sequence and its context. Its antigen is currently unknown. The source of the sample is a study of shared clonotypes between healthy human individuals. Study results and limitations: A handful of donors showed sharing of approximately 5% of naive CD4 clonotypes. For sorted subsets, rarefaction showed incomplete sequencing despite large depth. Larger estimated richness was generally seen in naive subsets than in memory subsets.

The assay was immunoSEQ multiplex PCR, and TCRdb's table has in-frame clones only and misses some. The table records under 2.5 million clones, 80% to 95% of them present only once. The CDR3 spans 15 residues. Looked up from germline, CDR1 is LNHDA and CDR2 is SQIVND (reference sequence). Trimming stripped 6 bases from V and 8 bases from J, with 19 bases between. The genes are TRBV19 and TRBJ1-4; D not certain. Sequenced material: naive CD4+ T cells from PBMCs. The subset: CD45RA+ positively selected. The TCR was taken from a man between 18 and 29 years old in good health. Some clones in this sample may be carry-over from other donors' samples. The CDR3 region has the DNA TGTGCCAGTAGCCCCCTACGGGTCCGGAGCGAAAAACTGTTTTTT. It is translated as CASSPLRVRSEKLFF.